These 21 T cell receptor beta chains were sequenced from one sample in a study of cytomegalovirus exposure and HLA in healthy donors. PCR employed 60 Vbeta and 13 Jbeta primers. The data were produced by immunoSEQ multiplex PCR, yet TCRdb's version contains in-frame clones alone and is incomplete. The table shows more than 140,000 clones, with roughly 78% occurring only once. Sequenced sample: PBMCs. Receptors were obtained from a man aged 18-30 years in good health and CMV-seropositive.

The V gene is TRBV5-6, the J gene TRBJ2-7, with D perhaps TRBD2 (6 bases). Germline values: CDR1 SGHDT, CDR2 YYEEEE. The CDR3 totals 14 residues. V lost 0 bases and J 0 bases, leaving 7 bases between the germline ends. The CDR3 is CASSLGDFSYEQYF. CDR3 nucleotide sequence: TGTGCCAGCAGCTTGGGGGACTTCTCCTACGAGCAGTACTTC.

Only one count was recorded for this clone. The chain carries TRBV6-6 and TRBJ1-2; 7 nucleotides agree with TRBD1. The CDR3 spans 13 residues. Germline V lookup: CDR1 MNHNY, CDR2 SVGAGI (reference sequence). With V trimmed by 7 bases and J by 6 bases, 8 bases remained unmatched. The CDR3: CASMLIGQDGYTF. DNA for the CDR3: TGTGCCAGCATGCTAATCGGACAGGATGGCTACACCTTC.

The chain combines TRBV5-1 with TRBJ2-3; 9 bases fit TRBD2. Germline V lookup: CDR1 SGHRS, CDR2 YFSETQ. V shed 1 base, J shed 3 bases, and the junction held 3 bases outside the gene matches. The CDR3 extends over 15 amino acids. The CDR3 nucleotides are TGCGCCAGCAGCTTGTCCGCGGGAGGGACAGATACGCAGTATTTT. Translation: CASSLSAGGTDTQYF.

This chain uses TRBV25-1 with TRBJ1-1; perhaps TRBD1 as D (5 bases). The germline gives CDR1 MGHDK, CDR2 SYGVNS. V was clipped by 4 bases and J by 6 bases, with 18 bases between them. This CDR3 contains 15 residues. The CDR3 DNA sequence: TGTGCCAGCAGTGGATTAGCTTCAGGGAAACCTGAAGCTTTCTTT. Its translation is CASSGLASGKPEAFF.

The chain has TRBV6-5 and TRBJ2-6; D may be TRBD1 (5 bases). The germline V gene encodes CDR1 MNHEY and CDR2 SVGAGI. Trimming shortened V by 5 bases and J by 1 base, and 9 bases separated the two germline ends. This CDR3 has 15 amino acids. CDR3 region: CASSRTGSGANVLTF. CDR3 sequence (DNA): TGTGCCAGCAGTAGAACAGGTTCTGGGGCCAACGTCCTGACTTTC.

Here the CDR3 DNA reads TGTGCCAGTAGGGACAGAATTAACACTGAAGCTTTCTTT. Its protein product is CASRDRINTEAFF. J is TRBJ1-1 and V is TRBV19, with D maybe TRBD1 (6 bases). The germline gives CDR1 LNHDA, CDR2 SQIVND (reference sequence). The V and J ends lost 6 bases and 2 bases respectively, with 10 bases between them. The CDR3 totals 13 residues.

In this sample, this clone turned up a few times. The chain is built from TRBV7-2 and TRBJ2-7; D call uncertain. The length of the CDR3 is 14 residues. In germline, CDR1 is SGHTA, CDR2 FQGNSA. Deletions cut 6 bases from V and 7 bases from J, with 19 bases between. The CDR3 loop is CASRSPSGFREQYF. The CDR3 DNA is TGTGCCAGCAGGTCTCCCAGTGGTTTCAGAGAGCAGTACTTC.

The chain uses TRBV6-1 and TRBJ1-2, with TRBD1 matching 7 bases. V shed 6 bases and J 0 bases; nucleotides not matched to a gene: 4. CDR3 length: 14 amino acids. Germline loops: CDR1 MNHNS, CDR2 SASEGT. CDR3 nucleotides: TGTGCCAGCAGCTTTGACAGGGCTAACTATGGCTACACCTTC. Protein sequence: CASSFDRANYGYTF.

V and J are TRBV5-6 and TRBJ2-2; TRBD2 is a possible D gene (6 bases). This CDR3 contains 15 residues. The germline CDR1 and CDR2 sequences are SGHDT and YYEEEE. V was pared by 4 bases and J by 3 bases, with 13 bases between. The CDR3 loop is CASSMNGGHTGELFF. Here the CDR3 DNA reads TGTGCCAGCAGCATGAACGGAGGGCACACCGGGGAGCTGTTTTTT.

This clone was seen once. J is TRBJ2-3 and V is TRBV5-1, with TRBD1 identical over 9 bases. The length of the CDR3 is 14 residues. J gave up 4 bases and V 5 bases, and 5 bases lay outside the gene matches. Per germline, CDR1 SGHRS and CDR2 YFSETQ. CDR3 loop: CASSWWTGADTQYF. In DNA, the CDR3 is TGCGCCAGCAGTTGGTGGACAGGGGCAGATACGCAGTATTTT. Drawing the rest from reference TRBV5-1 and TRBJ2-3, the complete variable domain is KAGVTQTPRYLIKTRGQQVTLSCSPISGHRSVSWYQQTPGQGLQFLFEYFSETQRNKGNFPGRFSGRQFSNSRSEMNVSTLELGDSALYLCASSWWTGADTQYFGPGTRLTVL.

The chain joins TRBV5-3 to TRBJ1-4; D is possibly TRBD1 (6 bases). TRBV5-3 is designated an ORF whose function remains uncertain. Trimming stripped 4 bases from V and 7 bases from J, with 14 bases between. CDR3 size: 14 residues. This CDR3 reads CARSIDRRSEKLFF. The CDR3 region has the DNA TGTGCCAGAAGCATTGACAGGAGGAGTGAAAAACTGTTTTTT.

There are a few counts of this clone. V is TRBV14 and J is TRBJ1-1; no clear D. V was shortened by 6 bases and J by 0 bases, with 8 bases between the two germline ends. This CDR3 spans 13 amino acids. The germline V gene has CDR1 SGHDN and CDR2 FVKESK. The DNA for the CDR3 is TGTGCCAGCAGTCGTATCCTGAACACTGAAGCTTTCTTT. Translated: CASSRILNTEAFF.

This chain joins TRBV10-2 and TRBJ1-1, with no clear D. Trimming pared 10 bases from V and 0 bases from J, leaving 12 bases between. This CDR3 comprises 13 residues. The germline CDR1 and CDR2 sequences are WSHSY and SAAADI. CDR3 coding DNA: TGCGCCACCGTTGGGCCCATGAACACTGAAGCTTTCTTT. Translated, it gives CATVGPMNTEAFF.

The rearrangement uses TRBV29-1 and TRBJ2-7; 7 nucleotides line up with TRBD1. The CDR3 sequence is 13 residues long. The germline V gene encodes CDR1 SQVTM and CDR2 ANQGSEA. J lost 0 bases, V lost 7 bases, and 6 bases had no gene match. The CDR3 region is CSAETGDSYEQYF. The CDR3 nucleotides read TGCAGCGCCGAAACAGGGGACTCCTACGAGCAGTACTTC.

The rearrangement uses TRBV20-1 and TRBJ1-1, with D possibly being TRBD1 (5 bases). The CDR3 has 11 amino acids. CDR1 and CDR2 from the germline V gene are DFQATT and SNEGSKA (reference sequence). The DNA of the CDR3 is TGCGGACGGACAATTAACACTGAAGCTTTCTTT. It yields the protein CGRTINTEAFF.

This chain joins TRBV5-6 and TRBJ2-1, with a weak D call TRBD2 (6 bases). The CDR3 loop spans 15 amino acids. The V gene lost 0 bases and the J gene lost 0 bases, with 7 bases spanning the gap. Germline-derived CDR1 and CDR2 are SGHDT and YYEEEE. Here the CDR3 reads CASSLGGDSYNEQFF. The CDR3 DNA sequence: TGTGCCAGCAGCTTGGGGGGGGACTCCTACAATGAGCAGTTCTTC.

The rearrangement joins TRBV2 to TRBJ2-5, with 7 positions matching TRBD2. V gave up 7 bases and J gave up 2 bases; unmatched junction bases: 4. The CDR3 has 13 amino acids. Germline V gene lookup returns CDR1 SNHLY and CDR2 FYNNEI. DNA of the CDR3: TGTGCCAGCATGGACGGGAGGCAAGAGACCCAGTACTTC. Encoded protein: CASMDGRQETQYF.

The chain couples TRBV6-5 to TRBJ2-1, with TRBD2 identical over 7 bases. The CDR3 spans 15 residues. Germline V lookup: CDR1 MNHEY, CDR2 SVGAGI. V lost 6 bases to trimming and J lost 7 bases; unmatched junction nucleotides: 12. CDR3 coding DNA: TGTGCCAGCAGCCCCCGGACTAGGGTACAGAATGAGCAGTTCTTC. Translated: CASSPRTRVQNEQFF.

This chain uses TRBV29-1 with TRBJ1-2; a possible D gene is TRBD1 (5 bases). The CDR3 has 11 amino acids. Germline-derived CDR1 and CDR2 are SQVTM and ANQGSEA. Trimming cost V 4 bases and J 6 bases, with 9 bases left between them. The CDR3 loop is CSVGVGDGYTF. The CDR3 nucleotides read TGCAGCGTTGGGGTAGGGGATGGCTACACCTTC.

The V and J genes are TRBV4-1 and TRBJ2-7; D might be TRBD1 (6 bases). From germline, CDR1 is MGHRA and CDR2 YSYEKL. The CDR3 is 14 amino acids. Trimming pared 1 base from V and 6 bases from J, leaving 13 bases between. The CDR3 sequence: CASSQGTGLGEQYF. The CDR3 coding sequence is TGCGCCAGCAGCCAAGGAACAGGGCTGGGCGAGCAGTACTTC.

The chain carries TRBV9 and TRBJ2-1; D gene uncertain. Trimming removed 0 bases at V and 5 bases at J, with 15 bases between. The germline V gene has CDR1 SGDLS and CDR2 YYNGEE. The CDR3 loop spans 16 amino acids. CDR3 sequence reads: CASSVAKLAPHNEQFF. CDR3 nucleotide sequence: TGTGCCAGCAGCGTAGCTAAATTAGCACCCCACAATGAGCAGTTCTTC.